This TCR beta chain originates from a study of low-dose radiotherapy and immunotherapy resistance in tumors (dated by TCRdb to the early 2020s). Regarding the complete study: Cohort 1 received 0.5 Gy per fraction every 2 weeks, with a prescribed total PTV dose of 6.5 Gy. Patients in Cohort 2 were given 1 Gy per fraction every two weeks, for a total of 13 Gy across 26 weeks. Patients were given nivolumab as a 240 mg flat dose every two weeks and ipilimumab at 1 mg/kg every six weeks, with both drugs delivered intravenously. Every two weeks, patients got intravenous cyclophosphamide at 200 mg/m2, given one day ahead of each radiation and immunotherapy administration. Starting on cycle 1 day 1, patients took 300 mg of aspirin by mouth once a day for four cycles. No randomization into treatment groups was done for the people taking part in the trial. The translational analysis covered eight patients: three from the first dose cohort and the first five from the second dose cohort.

This sample's time point label indicates: before trial treatment. Donors were enrolled in RACIN, a single-arm phase I dose-escalation trial combining nivolumab, ipilimumab, aspirin, low-dose cyclophosphamide and low-dose radiotherapy. To be eligible, a patient needed to have an advanced solid tumor that was TIL-negative. Between the V and J ends, shortened by 1 base and 6 bases respectively, the junction contains 28 bases. The CDR3 contains 20 residues, cysteine and phenylalanine counted. Only the CDR3 part of the read is kept: 60 bases, read in frame from the first base. Reading the germline V gene gives CDR1 MGHRA and CDR2 YSYEKL. The data were produced on an Illumina HiSeq 2500. Superscript III and a set of TRAV- and TRBV-specific primers were used to synthesize first-strand cDNA, so that both TCRalpha and TCRbeta chains were covered. TCRs were amplified with Phusion for around 21 PCR cycles, with a constant-region primer paired with the adapter attached to the V primers. Amplification of the isolated mRNA was done with the MessageAmp II aRNA Amplification Kit, which involved a roughly 15-hour in vitro transcription at 37 degrees C. The Dynabeads mRNA DIRECT Purification Kit was used to isolate the mRNA for TCR sequencing. Indexed Illumina adapters were added in a second Phusion PCR of about 26 cycles, and the PCR products were purified with AMPure XP beads. The authors' pipeline ran thus. Using custom Perl scripts, TCR sequences that encoded the same protein were pooled, out-of-frame sequences were dropped, and the abundance of each clonotype was calculated. Any TCR sequence backed by just one read was left out of the analysis. Repertoire metrics included Shannon entropy, Gini index, clonality, richness, and frequency of TCRs shared between repertoires. In-frame beta chains were kept once TCRdb had trimmed the public reads at Q25 with fastp and called clones with MiXCR. Records with the same CDR3 protein are collapsed into one entry carrying the most frequent genes and DNA. In this record, the V and J calls reflect TCRdb's handling and not the investigators' own analysis. The sample table contains 70,000 to 95,000 distinct CDR3 sequences; only one count was recorded for roughly a sixth of them. The biggest ten clones account for 2.5% to 3.5% of the sample.

This clonotype has at least ten counts. Its antigen is still unknown. No much larger clone is present one base from it, and per-base qualities are unavailable. This material consisted of PBMCs, taken before treatment. The clonotype was recovered from a male donor with prostate cancer. The sequence joins TRBV4-1 to TRBJ2-1, with the D gene not clear enough to name. The CDR3 in this case is CASSQVQVPYALSTGNEQFF. DNA sequence: TGCGCCAGCAGCCAAGTTCAGGTCCCCTATGCGTTGTCAACCGGCAATGAGCAGTTCTTC.